This T cell receptor (beta chain) stems from a study of blood T cell repertoires in COVID-19. Overall study: The United States, Italy and Spain were the sources of the acute and convalescent COVID-19 samples. Nucleic acid was either cDNA or gDNA, and it came from T cells, B-cell-depleted T cells, or PBMCs.

V was trimmed by 4 bases and J by 9 bases, leaving 10 bases between them. CDR1 and CDR2 (germline): SNHLY, FYNNEI. The CDR3 is made up of 12 amino acids. In the source study's methods: Estimated nucleated cell counts came from reference gene primer amplification. Some clones are missing from TCRdb's copy, which holds only in-frame ones; the method was immunoSEQ multiplex PCR. The DNA was the basis for D and trimming; V, J and clone size are from that table. The table has a few hundred thousand clones, more than 65% seen once; the top ten hold approximately 1.5%. Sequencing input: peripheral blood. The TCR sequence derives from a woman in her 40s who had recovered from COVID-19. The chain is built from TRBV2 and TRBJ2-1; D is ambiguous. In DNA, the CDR3 is TGTGCCAGCAGTGCGTTTCCCCCTGAGCAGTTCTTC. Translating gives CASSAFPPEQFF.